This T cell receptor beta chain was captured in a study of shared T cell receptors in the human thymus. Germline loops: CDR1 KGHSH, CDR2 LQKENI. The CDR3 is made up of 19 amino acids. Trimming took 6 bases from V and 5 from J; bases not matched to a gene: 19. Here immunoSEQ multiplex PCR was the method, and the copy in TCRdb shows in-frame clones only, minus some. This sample carries hundreds of thousands of clones, more than 75% of them seen once, and the ten largest clones take approximately 0.01%. This same sample was also part of a study on human thymus T cells. This second study says: The people who donated were healthy Finnish babies having corrective surgery for congenital heart defects. Corrective cardiac surgery supplied the resected thymus tissue. Usage of V and J genes appeared biased in thymic and blood repertoires. Related reports documented highly overlapping thymic repertoires among unrelated individuals.

The sequenced sample was thymocytes. The chain recombines TRBV18 with TRBJ2-1; 10 bases agree with TRBD1. This clonotype was obtained from a boy under three years old with a congenital heart defect. The CDR3 nucleotides read TGTGCCAGCTCGGCCCGGGACAGGGGCCGACCATCCCGGGACAATGAGCAGTTCTTC. It encodes CASSARDRGRPSRDNEQFF.